Presented here are 17 T cell receptor beta chains from one specimen sequenced in a study of cytomegalovirus exposure and HLA in healthy donors. PCR used 60 Vbeta primers and 13 Jbeta primers. Libraries were prepared by immunoSEQ multiplex PCR; TCRdb keeps only in-frame clonotypes and omits some of them. The table records about 120,000 clones, approximately 8.6% of them present only once. Sequenced input: PBMCs. The receptors were gathered from a woman in her 40s in good health and CMV-seropositive.

A remark on this clone: Other DNA sequences from this sample encode an identical CDR3 as well. This rearrangement joins TRBV6-1 to TRBJ2-7; D gene uncertain. The ends were cut back, 1 base at V and 3 bases at J, with 13 bases in the middle. The CDR3 sequence is 15 residues long. Germline-derived CDR1 and CDR2 are MNHNS and SASEGT. CDR3 DNA: TGTGCCAGCAGTGAAGGGGCAGCCTGGCTCTACGAGCAGTACTTC. It codes for CASSEGAAWLYEQYF.

This clone appeared a few times. V and J are TRBV5-1 and TRBJ1-6; no clear D gene. Per germline, CDR1 SGHRS and CDR2 YFSETQ. This CDR3 region has 14 residues. Deletions cut 0 bases from V and 5 bases from J, with 6 bases between. The CDR3 DNA reads as TGCGCCAGCAGCTTGGTCACAAATAATTCACCCCTCCACTTT. Translation gives CASSLVTNNSPLHF.

This clone came up a few times. The V and J genes are TRBV5-4 and TRBJ2-2; 10 bases fit TRBD1. The J segment lost 3 bases and the V segment lost 4 bases, leaving 3 bases of the junction unmatched. The germline V gene has CDR1 SGHNT and CDR2 YYREEE (reference sequence). CDR3 length equals 15 residues. CDR3 sequence reads: CASSLGTGDTGELFF. The CDR3 coding sequence is TGTGCCAGCAGCCTCGGGACAGGGGACACCGGGGAGCTGTTTTTT.

In this sample, this clone turned up a few times. The J gene is TRBJ1-2, the V gene TRBV7-2, with no clear D. The CDR3 totals 13 residues. From germline, CDR1 is SGHTA and CDR2 FQGNSA. V lost 1 base and J 8 bases, leaving 11 bases between the germline ends. The CDR3 loop is CASSLDRFSGYTF. CDR3 sequence (DNA): TGTGCCAGCAGCTTAGACAGATTCAGCGGCTACACCTTC.

The genes are TRBV9 and TRBJ2-7; D gene uncertain. The CDR3 sequence is 14 residues long. Between the trimmed V and J ends, which lost 0 bases and 1 base, there was a span of 8 bases. Germline lookup yields CDR1 SGDLS and CDR2 YYNGEE. DNA of the CDR3: TGTGCCAGCAGCGTAGGAGGCAGATCCTACGAGCAGTACTTC. Translation gives CASSVGGRSYEQYF.

The chain combines TRBV20-1 with TRBJ1-1; possible D gene TRBD1, 5 bases. The V end was cut by 6 bases, the J end by 0 bases, with 5 bases between. From germline, CDR1 is DFQATT and CDR2 SNEGSKA (reference sequence). The CDR3 spans 11 residues. The CDR3 reads CSATVNTEAFF. CDR3 nucleotides: TGCAGTGCGACAGTGAACACTGAAGCTTTCTTT.

V and J are TRBV9 and TRBJ2-3, with D possibly being TRBD1 (5 bases). The CDR3 has 16 amino acids. Germline V gives CDR1 SGDLS, CDR2 YYNGEE. V lost 0 bases to trimming and J lost 3 bases, with 14 bases between them. CDR3 region: CASSVGESGFTDTQYF. CDR3 nucleotide sequence: TGTGCCAGCAGCGTAGGGGAATCAGGGTTTACAGATACGCAGTATTTT.

In its sample, this clone was seen a few times. This chain joins TRBV15 and TRBJ1-5; TRBD1 might be the D (6 bases). The V and J ends lost 1 base and 4 bases respectively, with 23 bases between them. From germline, CDR1 is LNHNV and CDR2 YYDKDF (reference sequence). CDR3 length: 19 residues. DNA of the CDR3: TGTGCCACCAGCAGAGTCCCGAACCTACACAACAGGGAAAATCAGCCCCAGCATTTT. Its protein is CATSRVPNLHNRENQPQHF.

This clone was found a few times. The chain carries TRBV4-1 and TRBJ2-5; maybe TRBD2 (6 bases). The tail of the sequence fits TRBJ2-7 better, so the J call may be wrong. Germline V gene lookup returns CDR1 MGHRA and CDR2 YSYEKL. The CDR3 covers 14 residues. This chain's CDR3 is CASSHGAGSYEQYF. The CDR3 DNA follows: TGCGCCAGCAGCCACGGGGCGGGGTCCTACGAGCAGTACTTC.

This clone has just a few counts. This chain connects TRBV30 to TRBJ1-6; maybe TRBD1 (5 bases). Deletions cut 0 bases from V and 8 bases from J, with 11 bases between. There are 14 residues in the CDR3. Germline CDR1 reads GTSNPN; CDR2 reads SVGIG (reference sequence). The CDR3 reads CAWSVGRGHSPLHF. CDR3 bases: TGTGCCTGGAGTGTGGGTAGGGGTCATTCACCCCTCCACTTT.

This clone was counted only a few times. This chain links TRBV11-2 with TRBJ2-5; no clear D. With the DNA end fitting TRBJ2-7 better, the J assignment may be wrong. From germline, CDR1 is SGHAT and CDR2 FQNNGV. CDR3 length: 13 amino acids. CDR3 DNA: TGTGCCAGCAGCCGAATGGTGGTCTACGAGCAGTACTTC. This codes for CASSRMVVYEQYF.

V is TRBV7-2 and J is TRBJ1-5, with unresolved D. Germline V lookup: CDR1 SGHTA, CDR2 FQGNSA. V lost 1 base and J lost 7, with 11 bases in between. CDR3 length equals 14 residues. This chain's CDR3 is CASSLGVRGQPQHF. The DNA for the CDR3 is TGTGCCAGCAGCTTAGGAGTCCGAGGACAGCCCCAGCATTTT.

In its sample, this clone was seen a few times. The rearrangement joins TRBV28 to TRBJ1-2; 7 bases match TRBD1. This CDR3 spans 12 amino acids. The V gene end was trimmed by 7 bases and the J gene end by 7 bases; junction bases not matched to a gene: 6. Per germline, CDR1 MDHEN and CDR2 SYDVKM. The CDR3: CASKEGAGGYTF. In DNA, the CDR3 is TGTGCCAGCAAAGAGGGGGCGGGTGGCTACACCTTC.

The V gene is TRBV28, the J gene TRBJ1-2; TRBD1 might be the D (6 bases). The CDR3 totals 16 residues. Germline loops: CDR1 MDHEN, CDR2 SYDVKM. The germline V and J ends were trimmed by 6 bases and 2 bases, with 19 bases remaining between them. Here the CDR3 DNA reads TGTGCCAGCAGCCGGACAGACCGCCGAATCAACTATGGCTACACCTTC. Amino acid sequence: CASSRTDRRINYGYTF.

Remarks on this clone: At one of its ends the junction is not consistent with the germline gene, which may arise from a read error. The chain recombines TRBV5-1 with TRBJ2-3, with D tentatively TRBD1 (6 bases). The CDR3 covers 15 residues. From germline, CDR1 is SGHRS and CDR2 YFSETQ. For the CDR3, the DNA is TGCGCCAGCAGTTTGGGGGCCTTAGGCACAGATACGCAGTATTTT. It specifies CASSLGALGTDTQYF.

The rearrangement uses TRBV6-5 and TRBJ2-3, with D possibly matching TRBD1 (6 bases). The CDR3 is made up of 15 amino acids. Trimming cost V 2 bases and J 6 bases, with 15 bases left between them. Germline CDR1 MNHEY, CDR2 SVGAGI. The DNA for the CDR3 is TGTGCCAGCAGTTACAAGGCAGGGGCATATGATACGCAGTATTTT. Its translation: CASSYKAGAYDTQYF.

J is TRBJ1-5 and V is TRBV6-6; D remains unclear. Germline V gene lookup returns CDR1 MNHNY and CDR2 SVGAGI (reference sequence). V dropped 4 bases and J dropped 5 bases, with 18 bases sitting between them. This CDR3 comprises 16 residues. CDR3 nucleotide sequence: TGTGCCAGCAGTTTCACCGGATTAGGGAGCGATCAGCCCCAGCATTTT. Residues: CASSFTGLGSDQPQHF.